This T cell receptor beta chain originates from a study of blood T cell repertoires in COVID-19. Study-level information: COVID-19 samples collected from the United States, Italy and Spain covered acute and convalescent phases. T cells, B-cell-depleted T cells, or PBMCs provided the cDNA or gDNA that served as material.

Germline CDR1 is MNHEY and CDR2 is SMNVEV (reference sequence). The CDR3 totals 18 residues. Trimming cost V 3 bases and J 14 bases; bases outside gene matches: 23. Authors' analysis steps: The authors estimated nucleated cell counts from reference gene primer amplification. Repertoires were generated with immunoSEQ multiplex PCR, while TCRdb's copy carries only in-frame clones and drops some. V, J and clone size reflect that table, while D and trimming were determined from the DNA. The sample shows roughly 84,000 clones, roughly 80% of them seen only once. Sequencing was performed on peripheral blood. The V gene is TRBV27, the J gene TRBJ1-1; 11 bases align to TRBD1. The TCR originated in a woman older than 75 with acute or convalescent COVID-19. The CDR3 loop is CASSFKYEGQGALVWLFF. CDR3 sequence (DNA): TGTGCCAGCAGTTTCAAATACGAAGGACAGGGGGCCCTGGTTTGGTTATTCTTT.